This TCR beta chain derives from a study of OX40 agonist ivuxolimab in advanced cancers. Study in general: The patients' treatment was ivuxolimab, an agonistic anti-OX40 (CD134) antibody. Study-level findings and limits: Antigen specificity remained undetermined for the expanded peripheral T cells. It was also the case that some nonresponders had low normalized T-cell clonal expansion.

Patients had blood sampled at baseline and again on cycle 4 day 1 and cycle 7 day 1. Assay: immunoSEQ multiplex PCR; the TCRdb copy retains only in-frame clones and omits some. This repertoire shows approximately 51,000 clones, over 65% found once; its top ten account for approximately 2%. V lost 0 bases to trimming and J lost 4 bases, with 7 bases between them. CDR1 KGHSH and CDR2 LQKENI come from the germline V gene. This CDR3 region has 14 residues. On this clone: The antigen remains unidentified.

V and J are TRBV18 and TRBJ1-5, with D perhaps TRBD1 (5 bases). This receptor was obtained from an adult with an advanced solid tumor such as melanoma, head and neck, liver or kidney cancer. The source was CD4+ or CD8+ T cells sorted from blood, collected in a trial of the OX40 agonist ivuxolimab. The CDR3 region is CASSPPGANQPQHF. DNA for the CDR3: TGTGCCAGCTCACCACCCGGGGCTAATCAGCCCCAGCATTTT.